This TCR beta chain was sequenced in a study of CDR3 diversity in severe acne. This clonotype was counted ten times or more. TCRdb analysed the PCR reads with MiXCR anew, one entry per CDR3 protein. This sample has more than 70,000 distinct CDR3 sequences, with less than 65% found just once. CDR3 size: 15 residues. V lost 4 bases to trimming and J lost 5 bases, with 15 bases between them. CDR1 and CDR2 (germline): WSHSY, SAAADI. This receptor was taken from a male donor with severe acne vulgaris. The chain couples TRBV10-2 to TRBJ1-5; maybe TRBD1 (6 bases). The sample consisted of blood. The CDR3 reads CASSGSGTRDQPQHF. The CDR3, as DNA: TGCGCCAGCAGTGGTTCCGGGACACGAGATCAGCCCCAGCATTTT.